The text below deals with one TCR beta chain. The antigen is undetermined. This entry belongs to a study of cytomegalovirus exposure and HLA in healthy donors. Primers: 60 Vbeta forward and 13 Jbeta reverse. Using immunoSEQ multiplex PCR, the repertoire was profiled, and TCRdb retains in-frame clones only, with some absent. The top ten clones hold 2.5% to 3.5% of a sample with 170,000 or so clones, about 69% of them seen once. Study results and limitations: Certain indistinguishable V segments, among them TRBV6-2 and TRBV6-3, were excluded. Only CMV serostatus was available as immune exposure information.

The CDR3 has 14 amino acids. Germline assignment: CDR1 GTSNPN and CDR2 SVGIG (reference sequence). Trimming removed 4 bases at V and 5 bases at J, with 12 bases between. The TCR comes from a male donor in good health and CMV-seronegative. J is TRBJ1-6 and V is TRBV30; no clear D gene. The source material was PBMCs. The CDR3 reads CAWMLEYDNSPLHF. Here the CDR3 DNA reads TGTGCCTGGATGTTGGAGTATGATAATTCACCCCTCCACTTT.